The 15 T cell receptor beta chains below all came from one sample that was sequenced in a study of T cell repertoires in cytomegalovirus infection. For these receptors, no antigen is known. Via MiXCR, TCRdb re-called the reads, giving one row per CDR3 protein. The sample has 100,000 to 150,000 distinct CDR3 sequences, around 30% seen once. The source was CD8+ T cells from cultured PBMCs, collected from culture after CMV antigen stimulation. The receptors shown here come from a human donor in good health (CMV status not recorded). Some clones in this sample may be carry-over from other donors' samples.

The chain employs TRBV7-8 and TRBJ2-3; D is perhaps TRBD2 (6 bases). Trimming removed 5 bases from V and 5 bases from J, with 23 bases in between. The CDR3 totals 17 residues. Germline V gene lookup returns CDR1 SGHVS and CDR2 FQNEAQ. In nucleotides, the CDR3 is TGTGCCAGCAGCCCACCCTGGGGCCAGCCGGAGGGAGATACGCAGTATTTT. Translating gives CASSPPWGQPEGDTQYF.

This clonotype occurred a few times. The V and J genes are TRBV11-2 and TRBJ2-5; TRBD1 matches 9 bases. Germline lookup yields CDR1 SGHAT and CDR2 FQNNGV. CDR3 length: 16 residues. Trimming at V came to 2 bases and at J to 4 bases, leaving 8 bases not matched to a gene. The CDR3 loop reads CASSLRPGQGLETQYF. The CDR3 DNA reads TGTGCCAGCAGCTTAAGACCGGGACAGGGTCTAGAGACCCAGTACTTC.

The chain combines TRBV14 with TRBJ2-3; D remains unclear. V dropped 0 bases and J dropped 4 bases, with 5 bases sitting between them. The CDR3 has 13 residues. Germline CDR1 and CDR2: SGHDN and FVKESK. The DNA for the CDR3 is TGTGCCAGCAGCCAAGAGTACCCAGATACGCAGTATTTT. Translated: CASSQEYPDTQYF. Looking up the rest from reference TRBV14 and TRBJ2-3 gives the full variable domain: EAGVTQFPSHSVIEKGQTVTLRCDPISGHDNLYWYRRVMGKEIKFLLHFVKESKQDESGMPNNRFLAERTGGTYSTLKVQPAELEDSGVYFCASSQEYPDTQYFGPGTRLTVL.

This clonotype was seen only a few times. The V and J genes are TRBV4-1 and TRBJ1-1; D remains unclear. V lost 1 base to trimming and J lost 1 base, with 7 bases between them. Germline assignment: CDR1 MGHRA and CDR2 YSYEKL. The CDR3 runs to 14 residues. The CDR3 spells CASSQGPGNTEAFF. For the CDR3, the DNA is TGCGCCAGCAGCCAAGGTCCCGGGAACACTGAAGCTTTCTTT.

In this sample, this clonotype turned up a few times. The chain has TRBV9 and TRBJ1-2; D is possibly TRBD1 (6 bases). CDR1 is SGDLS and CDR2 is YYNGEE in the germline V gene. This CDR3 spans 15 amino acids. The ends were cut back, 4 bases at V and 2 bases at J, with 15 bases in the middle. The CDR3: CASSHTPDRNYGYTF. The DNA for the CDR3 is TGTGCCAGCAGCCACACCCCCGACAGGAACTATGGCTACACCTTC.

The J gene is TRBJ1-6, the V gene TRBV20-1, with TRBD1 as a possible D gene (5 bases). The CDR3 sequence is 17 residues long. The V gene lost 4 bases and the J gene lost 2 bases, with 18 bases spanning the gap. CDR1 and CDR2 (germline): DFQATT, SNEGSKA (reference sequence). CDR3 sequence: CSAKPGPQKAYNSPLHF. As DNA, the CDR3 is TGCAGTGCTAAGCCGGGACCCCAGAAGGCCTATAATTCACCCCTCCACTTT.

This clonotype has a handful of counts. This rearrangement joins TRBV4-3 to TRBJ2-7; D unclear. Trimming took 1 base from V and 5 from J, leaving 6 bases between them. The CDR3 contains 12 residues. CDR1 and CDR2 from the germline V gene are LGHNA and YSLEER. Here the CDR3 reads CASSQGGHEQYF. CDR3 DNA: TGCGCCAGCAGCCAAGGTGGGCACGAGCAGTACTTC.

The genes are TRBV9 and TRBJ2-5; a weak D match, TRBD2 (7 bases). Germline CDR1 SGDLS, CDR2 YYNGEE. The CDR3 is made up of 15 amino acids. Trimming stripped 3 bases from V and 0 bases from J, with 12 bases between. Written as DNA, the CDR3 is TGTGCCAGCAGCGCCGAGGGGGGGTACCAAGAGACCCAGTACTTC. Its translation: CASSAEGGYQETQYF.

This clonotype was found many times. The chain is built from TRBV4-1 and TRBJ1-2, with TRBD1 matching over 9 bases. The CDR3 is 14 amino acids. Germline CDR1 reads MGHRA; CDR2 reads YSYEKL. V was pared by 4 bases and J by 7 bases, with 7 bases of the junction left unmatched. CDR3 sequence: CASSPEGQGSGYTF. CDR3 coding DNA: TGCGCCAGCAGCCCAGAGGGACAGGGCTCTGGCTACACCTTC.

This clonotype came up a few times. The chain has TRBV28 and TRBJ2-2; D gene ambiguous. With 1 base removed from V and 0 bases from J, the gap between germline ends came to 9 bases. The CDR3 runs to 16 residues. CDR1 is MDHEN and CDR2 is SYDVKM in the germline V gene. The CDR3 here is CASSLLGFSNTGELFF. The CDR3 DNA reads TGTGCCAGCAGTTTATTAGGCTTCTCGAACACCGGGGAGCTGTTTTTT.

The rearrangement joins TRBV27 to TRBJ1-6; tentatively, D is TRBD1 (5 bases). This CDR3 has 17 residues. V dropped 6 bases and J dropped 6 bases, with 21 bases sitting between them. CDR1 is MNHEY, CDR2 SMNVEV, per germline (reference sequence). CDR3 loop: CASRPLLRQGGNSPLHF. The CDR3 DNA sequence: TGTGCCAGCAGACCATTGCTCCGCCAGGGTGGTAATTCACCCCTCCACTTT.

The J gene is TRBJ1-6, the V gene TRBV20-1, with D unresolved. V was shortened by 0 bases and J by 0 bases, with 9 bases between the two germline ends. Germline V lookup: CDR1 DFQATT, CDR2 SNEGSKA (reference sequence). CDR3 size: 16 residues. CDR3 in amino acids: CSARDLESSYNSPLHF. In nucleotides, the CDR3 is TGCAGTGCTAGAGATCTGGAGAGCTCCTATAATTCACCCCTCCACTTT.

In this sample, this clonotype turned up once. The V and J genes are TRBV11-2 and TRBJ1-6, with D unclear. There are 16 residues in the CDR3. V dropped 5 bases and J dropped 0 bases, with 11 bases sitting between them. CDR1 is SGHAT, CDR2 FQNNGV, per germline. CDR3 DNA: TGTGCCAGCAGCCGGTACGGAAGCTCCTATAATTCACCCCTCCACTTT. It encodes CASSRYGSSYNSPLHF.

Here the CDR3 reads CSARQGGSYEQYF. The CDR3 bases are TGCAGTGCTCGACAGGGAGGCTCCTACGAGCAGTACTTC. The chain joins TRBV20-1 to TRBJ2-7; TRBD1 is a possible D gene (7 bases). The CDR3 has 13 amino acids. The V end was cut by 5 bases, the J end by 0 bases, with 11 bases between. The V gene's germline CDR1 is DFQATT and CDR2 SNEGSKA (reference sequence).

This clonotype was seen a handful of times. The rearrangement links TRBV10-3 to TRBJ2-3; 8 nucleotides agree with TRBD1. Germline V CDR1 and CDR2: ENHRY, SYGVKD. V shed 5 bases and J 3 bases; nucleotides not matched to a gene: 10. The CDR3 contains 16 residues. CDR3 amino acids: CAISLTRQGMTDTQYF. CDR3 nucleotide sequence: TGTGCCATCAGTCTAACCCGACAGGGGATGACAGATACGCAGTATTTT.